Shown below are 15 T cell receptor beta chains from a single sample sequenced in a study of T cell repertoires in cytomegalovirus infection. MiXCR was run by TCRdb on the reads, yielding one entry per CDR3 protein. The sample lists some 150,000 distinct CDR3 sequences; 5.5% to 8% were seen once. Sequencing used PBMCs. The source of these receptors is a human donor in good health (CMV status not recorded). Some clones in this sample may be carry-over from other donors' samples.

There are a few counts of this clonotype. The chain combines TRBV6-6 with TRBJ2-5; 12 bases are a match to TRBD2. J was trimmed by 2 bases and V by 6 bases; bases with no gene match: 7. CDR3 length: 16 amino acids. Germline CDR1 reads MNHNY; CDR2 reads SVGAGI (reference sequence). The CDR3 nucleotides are TGTGCCAGCAGACTTACTAGCGGGGGGTCACAAGAGACCCAGTACTTC. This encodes CASRLTSGGSQETQYF.

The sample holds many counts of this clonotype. The CDR3 DNA reads as TGCGCCAGCAGCCCGGACCTTACATCCTCTGGAAACACCATATATTTT. It yields the protein CASSPDLTSSGNTIYF. The chain joins TRBV5-1 to TRBJ1-3; no clear D. V lost 4 bases and J 0 bases, leaving 14 bases between the germline ends. Germline V CDR1 and CDR2: SGHRS, YFSETQ. The CDR3 extends over 16 amino acids.

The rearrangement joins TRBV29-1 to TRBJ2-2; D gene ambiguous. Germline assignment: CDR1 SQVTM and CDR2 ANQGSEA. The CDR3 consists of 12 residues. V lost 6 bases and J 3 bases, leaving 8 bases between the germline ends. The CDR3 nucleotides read TGCAGCGTCATAGTGGACACCGGGGAGCTGTTTTTT. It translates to CSVIVDTGELFF.

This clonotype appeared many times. CDR3 nucleotide sequence: TGCGCCAGCAGCCAAGTAACAAGCGGGGGGATCAACGAGCAGTACTTC. This sequence encodes CASSQVTSGGINEQYF. This sequence joins TRBV4-3 and TRBJ2-7, with 9 positions matching TRBD2. Losses at the gene ends were 1 base for V and 5 bases for J; bases not matched to a gene: 9. The CDR3 has 16 residues. Germline lookup yields CDR1 LGHNA and CDR2 YSLEER.

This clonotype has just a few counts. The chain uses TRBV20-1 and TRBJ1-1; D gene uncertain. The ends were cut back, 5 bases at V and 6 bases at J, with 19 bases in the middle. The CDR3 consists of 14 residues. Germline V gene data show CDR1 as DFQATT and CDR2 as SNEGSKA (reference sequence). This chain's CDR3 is CSAHTSYLGSEAFF. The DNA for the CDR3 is TGCAGTGCTCACACCTCTTATTTAGGCTCTGAAGCTTTCTTT.

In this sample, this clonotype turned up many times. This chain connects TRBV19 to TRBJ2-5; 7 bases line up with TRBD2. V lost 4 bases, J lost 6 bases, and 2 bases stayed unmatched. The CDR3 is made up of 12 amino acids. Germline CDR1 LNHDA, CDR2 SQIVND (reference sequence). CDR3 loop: CASSTGGQTQYF. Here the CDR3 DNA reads TGTGCCAGTAGTACGGGGGGACAGACCCAGTACTTC.

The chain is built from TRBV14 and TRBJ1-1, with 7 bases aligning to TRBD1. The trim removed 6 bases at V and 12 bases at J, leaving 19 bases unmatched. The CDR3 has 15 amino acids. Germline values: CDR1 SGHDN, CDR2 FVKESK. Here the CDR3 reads CASRPAGQSISPSFF. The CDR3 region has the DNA TGTGCCAGCAGGCCAGCGGGACAGTCCATTTCCCCCTCTTTCTTT.

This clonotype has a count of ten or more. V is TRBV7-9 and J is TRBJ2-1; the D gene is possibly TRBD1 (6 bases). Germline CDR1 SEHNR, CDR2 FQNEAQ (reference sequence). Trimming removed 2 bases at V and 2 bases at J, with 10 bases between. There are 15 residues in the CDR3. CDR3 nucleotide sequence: TGTGCCAGCAGCTTAACCGGGACAACCTACAATGAGCAGTTCTTC. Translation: CASSLTGTTYNEQFF.

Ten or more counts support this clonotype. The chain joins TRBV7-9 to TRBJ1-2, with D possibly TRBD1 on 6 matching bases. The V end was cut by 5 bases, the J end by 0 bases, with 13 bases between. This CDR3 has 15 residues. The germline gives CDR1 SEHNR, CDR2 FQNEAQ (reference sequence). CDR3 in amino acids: CASSQVRGTNYGYTF. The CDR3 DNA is TGTGCCAGCAGCCAAGTGAGGGGGACTAACTATGGCTACACCTTC. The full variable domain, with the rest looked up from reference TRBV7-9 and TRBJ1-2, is DTGVSQNPRHKITKRGQNVTFRCDPISEHNRLYWYRQTLGQGPEFLTYFQNEAQLEKSRLLSDRFSAERPKGSFSTLEIQRTEQGDSAMYLCASSQVRGTNYGYTFGSGTRLTVV.

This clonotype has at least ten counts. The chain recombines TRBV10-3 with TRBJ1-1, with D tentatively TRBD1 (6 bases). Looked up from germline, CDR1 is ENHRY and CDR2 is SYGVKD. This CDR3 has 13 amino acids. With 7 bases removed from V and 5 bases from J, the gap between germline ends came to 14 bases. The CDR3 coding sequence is TGTGCCATCATGGGGGGCTTGTATACTGAAGCTTTCTTT. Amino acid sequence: CAIMGGLYTEAFF.

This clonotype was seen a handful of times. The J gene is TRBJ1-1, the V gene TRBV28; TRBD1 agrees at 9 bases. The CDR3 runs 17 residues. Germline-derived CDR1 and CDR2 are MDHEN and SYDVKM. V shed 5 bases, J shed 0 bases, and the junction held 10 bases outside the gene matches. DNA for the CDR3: TGTGCCAGCAGTGTACCCCGGGACAGGGCTATGAACACTGAAGCTTTCTTT. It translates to CASSVPRDRAMNTEAFF.

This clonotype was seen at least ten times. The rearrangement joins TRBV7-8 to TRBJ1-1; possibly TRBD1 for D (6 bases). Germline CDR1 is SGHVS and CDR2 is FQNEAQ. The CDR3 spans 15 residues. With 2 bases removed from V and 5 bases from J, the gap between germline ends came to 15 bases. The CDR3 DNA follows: TGTGCCAGCAGCTTACGCGTGGGGGCGAGAACTGAAGCTTTCTTT. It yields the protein CASSLRVGARTEAFF.

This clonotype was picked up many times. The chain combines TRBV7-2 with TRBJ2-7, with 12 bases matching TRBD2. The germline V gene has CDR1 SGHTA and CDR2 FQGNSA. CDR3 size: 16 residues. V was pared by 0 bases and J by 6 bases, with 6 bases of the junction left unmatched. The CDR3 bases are TGTGCCAGCAGCTTAGCGCTAGCGGGGGGGCCCAGCGAGCAGTACTTC. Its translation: CASSLALAGGPSEQYF.

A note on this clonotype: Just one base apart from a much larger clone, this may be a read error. The CDR3 here is CASSQFGQTPNF. The CDR3 region has the DNA TGCGCCAGCAGCCAATTCGGACAGACCCCGAACTTC. V is TRBV4-3 and J is TRBJ2-5; D possibly corresponds to TRBD1 (6 bases). Germline V lookup: CDR1 LGHNA, CDR2 YSLEER. The CDR3 has 12 amino acids.

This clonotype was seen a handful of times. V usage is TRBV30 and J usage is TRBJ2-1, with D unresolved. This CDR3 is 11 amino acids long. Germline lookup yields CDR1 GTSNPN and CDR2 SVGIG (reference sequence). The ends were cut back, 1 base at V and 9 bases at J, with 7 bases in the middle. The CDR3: CAWSGFSEQFF. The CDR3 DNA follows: TGTGCCTGGAGTGGGTTCTCTGAGCAGTTCTTC.